Below are 16 T cell receptor beta chains sequenced from a single sample in a study of Ad26.COV2.S vaccination and SARS-CoV-2 variants. Sample treatment: approximately 18 received Ad26.COV2.S at low or high dose, single or two shots; several received placebo; per-sample allocation not given. At day 63 after the first vaccine or placebo injection, samples were drawn. TCRdb's copy holds only in-frame clones and misses some; the assay was immunoSEQ multiplex PCR. This sample has 380,000 or so clones, with about 83% found just once. The sequencing here drew on peripheral blood, taken in a trial of Ad26.COV2.S vaccine versus placebo. The receptor set was obtained from a person between 18 and 65 years old who received the Ad26.COV2.S COVID-19 vaccine or a placebo.

This chain connects TRBV19 to TRBJ2-3, with unresolved D. The V end lost 4 bases, the J end lost 2 bases, and 13 bases lay between the germline ends. The CDR3 extends over 15 amino acids. Germline V lookup: CDR1 LNHDA, CDR2 SQIVND (reference sequence). CDR3 in amino acids: CASSNGRLHTDTQYF. The CDR3 nucleotides read TGTGCCAGTAGTAATGGACGGCTCCACACAGATACGCAGTATTTT. The full variable domain, with the rest looked up from reference TRBV19 and TRBJ2-3, is DGGITQSPKYLFRKEGQNVTLSCEQNLNHDAMYWYRQDPGQGLRLIYYSQIVNDFQKGDIAEGYSVSREKKESFPLTVTSAQKNPTAFYLCASSNGRLHTDTQYFGPGTRLTVL.

This rearrangement joins TRBV20-1 to TRBJ2-1; the D is unclear. The germline CDR1 and CDR2 sequences are DFQATT and SNEGSKA (reference sequence). The CDR3 sequence is 10 residues long. Trimming removed 6 bases from V and 4 bases from J, with 4 bases in between. This CDR3 is CSATYNEQFF. CDR3 coding DNA: TGCAGTGCGACTTACAATGAGCAGTTCTTC.

The V call is TRBV6-1, the J call TRBJ1-6; 11 bases are shared with TRBD1. Unmatched junction bases numbered 6, after V lost 4 bases and J lost 10 bases. This CDR3 region has 15 residues. Germline V lookup: CDR1 MNHNS, CDR2 SASEGT. The CDR3 DNA sequence: TGTGCCAGCAGTGCCCCGGGACAGGGGGAATCACCCCTCCACTTT. It yields the protein CASSAPGQGESPLHF.

At least ten counts were recorded for this clone. The genes are TRBV4-2 and TRBJ2-7, with a weak D call TRBD2 (5 bases). The CDR3 has 15 amino acids. Germline V gene lookup returns CDR1 LGHNA and CDR2 YNFKEQ. V was clipped by 0 bases and J by 1 base, with 10 bases between them. CDR3 bases: TGTGCCAGCAGCCAAGAAGGTTCGGGATCCTACGAGCAGTACTTC. As protein: CASSQEGSGSYEQYF.

The chain uses TRBV16 and TRBJ1-1, with D hard to call. CDR1 is KGHSY, CDR2 FQNENV, per germline. There are 13 residues in the CDR3. V lost 0 bases and J 2 bases, leaving 4 bases between the germline ends. The CDR3 nucleotides read TGTGCCAGCAGCCAATCGGATAACACTGAAGCTTTCTTT. Protein product: CASSQSDNTEAFF.

This rearrangement joins TRBV11-3 to TRBJ2-4; D is unclear. The CDR3 extends over 13 amino acids. Trimming shortened V by 8 bases and J by 5 bases, and 13 bases separated the two germline ends. CDR1 and CDR2 from the germline V gene are SGHNT and YENEEA. CDR3 DNA: TGTGCCAGCTCCAGGCTGACCGAAAACATTCAGTACTTC. Protein product: CASSRLTENIQYF.

This clone has only a few counts. The gene calls are TRBV4-3 and TRBJ2-5, with unresolved D. The CDR3 contains 17 residues. V was shortened by 0 bases and J by 0 bases, with 14 bases between the two germline ends. CDR1 is LGHNA and CDR2 is YSLEER in the germline V gene. The CDR3 nucleotides read TGCGCCAGCAGCCAAGAAGGGCTAGTAACGTACCAAGAGACCCAGTACTTC. Translation: CASSQEGLVTYQETQYF.

The gene calls are TRBV11-1 and TRBJ2-3; the D gene is possibly TRBD2 (5 bases). The CDR3 runs 16 residues. CDR1 is SGHAT, CDR2 FQDESV, per germline (reference sequence). V was cut by 5 bases and J by 2 bases, with 17 bases left in between. CDR3 residues: CASSPHGVGVTDTQYF. The CDR3 DNA sequence: TGTGCCAGCAGCCCACATGGAGTGGGAGTCACAGATACGCAGTATTTT. Combining the CDR3 with reference TRBV11-1 and TRBJ2-3 gives the whole variable domain EAEVAQSPRYKITEKSQAVAFWCDPISGHATLYWYRQILGQGPELLVQFQDESVVDDSQLPKDRFSAERLKGVDSTLKIQPAELGDSAMYLCASSPHGVGVTDTQYFGPGTRLTVL.

This rearrangement joins TRBV11-3 to TRBJ1-4; D might be TRBD1 (5 bases). Trimming removed 5 bases from V and 3 bases from J, with 13 bases in between. CDR1 is SGHNT and CDR2 is YENEEA in the germline V gene. The CDR3 totals 15 residues. The CDR3 nucleotides read TGTGCCAGCAGCGTCCCCCGGGGGGCTAATGAAAAACTGTTTTTT. Encoded protein: CASSVPRGANEKLFF.

This chain uses TRBV7-2 with TRBJ2-7; maybe TRBD1 (6 bases). CDR3 length: 14 residues. Per germline, CDR1 SGHTA and CDR2 FQGNSA. V was clipped by 3 bases and J by 1 base, with 10 bases between them. The CDR3 loop is CASSFGRGSYEQYF. Here the CDR3 DNA reads TGTGCCAGCAGCTTTGGCAGGGGTTCCTACGAGCAGTACTTC.

The chain combines TRBV1 with TRBJ2-2; no DNA check was done on the table's D call, TRBD2. TRBV1 is marked as a pseudogene. The CDR3 spans 16 residues. The CDR3 DNA reads as TGCACCAGCAGCCAAAAAGGGGGGGCGAACACCGGGGAGCTGTTTTTT. This codes for CTSSQKGGANTGELFF.

The J gene is TRBJ2-1, the V gene TRBV7-6; 13 bases fit TRBD2. The junction had 9 bases not matched to a gene; V was cut back by 5 bases and J by 5 bases. Per germline, CDR1 SGHVS and CDR2 FNYEAQ. This CDR3 is 17 amino acids long. CDR3 sequence (DNA): TGTGCCAGCAGCCGGACTAGCGGGAGACCAAGAAACAATGAGCAGTTCTTC. This gives the protein CASSRTSGRPRNNEQFF.

The rearrangement uses TRBV11-2 and TRBJ2-1; 14 bases are a match to TRBD2. Germline CDR1 SGHAT, CDR2 FQNNGV. The trim removed 6 bases at V and 2 bases at J, leaving 3 bases unmatched. The length of the CDR3 is 16 residues. The DNA for the CDR3 is TGTGCCAGCAGTCAGACTAGCGGGGGGGCCTACAATGAGCAGTTCTTC. Its translation is CASSQTSGGAYNEQFF.

The chain combines TRBV27 with TRBJ1-2; 7 bases map to TRBD1. Germline V gene sequence: CDR1 MNHEY, CDR2 SMNVEV (reference sequence). The V and J ends lost 5 bases and 2 bases, in that order; junction bases with no gene match: 8. The length of the CDR3 is 15 residues. The CDR3 region is CASSPWDRLNYGYTF. For the CDR3, the DNA is TGTGCCAGCAGTCCTTGGGACAGACTAAACTATGGCTACACCTTC.

This chain uses TRBV29-1 with TRBJ2-3; no clear D gene. CDR3 length: 13 residues. The germline gives CDR1 SQVTM, CDR2 ANQGSEA. Trimming cost V 1 base and J 2 bases, with 7 bases left between them. CDR3 DNA: TGCAGCGTTGAAGGAGAGGTCACAGATACGCAGTATTTT. This codes for CSVEGEVTDTQYF.

This clone was counted a few times. The chain carries TRBV4-1 and TRBJ1-2, with D hard to call. In germline, CDR1 is MGHRA, CDR2 YSYEKL. With 1 base removed from V and 4 bases from J, the gap between germline ends came to 25 bases. The CDR3 is 19 amino acids. As DNA, the CDR3 is TGCGCCAGCAGCCAAGCTCTCGCCGCAAAGTATCGGGAGGGCTATGGCTACACCTTC. As protein: CASSQALAAKYREGYGYTF.